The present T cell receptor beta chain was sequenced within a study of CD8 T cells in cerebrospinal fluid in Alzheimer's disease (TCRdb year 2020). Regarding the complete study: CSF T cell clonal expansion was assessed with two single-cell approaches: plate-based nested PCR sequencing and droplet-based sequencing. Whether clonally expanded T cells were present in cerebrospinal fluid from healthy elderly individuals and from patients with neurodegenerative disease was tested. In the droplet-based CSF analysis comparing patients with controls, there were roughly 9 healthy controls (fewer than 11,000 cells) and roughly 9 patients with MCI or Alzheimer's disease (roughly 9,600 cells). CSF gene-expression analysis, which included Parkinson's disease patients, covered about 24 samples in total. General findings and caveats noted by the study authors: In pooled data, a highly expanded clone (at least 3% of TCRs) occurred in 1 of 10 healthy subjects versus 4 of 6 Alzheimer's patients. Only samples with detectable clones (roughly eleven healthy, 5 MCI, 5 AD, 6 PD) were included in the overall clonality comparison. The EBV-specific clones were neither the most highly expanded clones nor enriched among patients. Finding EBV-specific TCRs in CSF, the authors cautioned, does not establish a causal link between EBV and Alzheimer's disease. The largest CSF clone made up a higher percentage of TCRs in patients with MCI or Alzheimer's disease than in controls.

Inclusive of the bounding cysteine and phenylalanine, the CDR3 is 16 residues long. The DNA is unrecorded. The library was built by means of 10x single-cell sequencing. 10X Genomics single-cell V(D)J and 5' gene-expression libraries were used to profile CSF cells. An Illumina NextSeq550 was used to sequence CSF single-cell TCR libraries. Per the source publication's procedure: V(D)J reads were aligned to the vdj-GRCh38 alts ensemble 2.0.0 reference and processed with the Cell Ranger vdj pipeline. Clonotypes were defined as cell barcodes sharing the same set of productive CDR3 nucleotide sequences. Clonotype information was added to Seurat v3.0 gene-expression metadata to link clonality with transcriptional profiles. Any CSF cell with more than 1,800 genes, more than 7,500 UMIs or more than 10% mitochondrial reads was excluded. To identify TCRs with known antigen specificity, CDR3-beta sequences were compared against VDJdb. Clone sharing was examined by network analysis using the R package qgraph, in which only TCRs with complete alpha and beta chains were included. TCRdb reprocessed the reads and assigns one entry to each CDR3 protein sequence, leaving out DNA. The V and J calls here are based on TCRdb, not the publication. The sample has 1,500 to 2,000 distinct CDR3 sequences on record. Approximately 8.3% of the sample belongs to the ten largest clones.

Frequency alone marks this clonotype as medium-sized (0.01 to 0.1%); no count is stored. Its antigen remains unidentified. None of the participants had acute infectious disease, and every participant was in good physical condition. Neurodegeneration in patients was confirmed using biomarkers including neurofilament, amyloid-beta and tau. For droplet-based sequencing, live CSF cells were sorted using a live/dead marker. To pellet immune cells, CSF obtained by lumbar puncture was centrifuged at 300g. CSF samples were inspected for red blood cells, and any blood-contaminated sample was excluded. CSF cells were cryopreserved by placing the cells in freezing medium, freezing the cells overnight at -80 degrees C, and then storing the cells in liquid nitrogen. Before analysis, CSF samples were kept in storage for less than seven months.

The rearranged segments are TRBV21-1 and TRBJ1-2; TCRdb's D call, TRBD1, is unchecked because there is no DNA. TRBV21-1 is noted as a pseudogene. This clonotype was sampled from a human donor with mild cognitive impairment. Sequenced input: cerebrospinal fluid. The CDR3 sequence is CASSKGDATSRYGYTF.